This is a list of T cell receptor beta chains from one sample in a study of neurological immune-mediated disorders. TCRdb processed the 5' RACE reads anew with MiXCR; each CDR3 protein has one entry. Counted here are more than 50,000 distinct CDR3 sequences, 5.2% occurring once; the ten biggest clones make up less than 3.5%. Material: PBMCs. These receptors all stem from a woman in her thirties with multiple sclerosis. Each CDR3 is given with its conserved first and last residue. The D gene is left open where the match is weak. Clone size appears in some rows only: once, few, many, or a class for an expanded clone.

V gene: TRBV5-1
clone size: many
D gene: TRBD2
J gene: TRBJ2-3
CDR3 protein: CASSSSGTTTDTQYF
CDR3 DNA: TGCGCCAGCAGCTCATCCGGGACTACCACAGATACGCAGTATTTT

V gene: TRBV10-3
clone size: many
D gene: -
J gene: TRBJ2-1
CDR3 protein: CAISESPGTVYNEQFF
CDR3 DNA: TGTGCCATCAGTGAGTCCCCCGGGACTGTCTACAATGAGCAGTTCTTC

V gene: TRBV7-2
clone size: few
D gene: TRBD2
J gene: TRBJ2-5
CDR3 protein: CASSIPGLAGGYETQYF
CDR3 DNA: TGTGCCAGCAGCATCCCGGGACTAGCGGGGGGTTACGAGACCCAGTACTTC

V gene: TRBV20-1
clone size: many
D gene: -
J gene: TRBJ1-5
CDR3 protein: CSALGQLNQPQHF
CDR3 DNA: TGCAGTGCTTTAGGACAGTTAAATCAGCCCCAGCATTTT

V gene: TRBV20-1
clone size: -
D gene: TRBD2
J gene: TRBJ2-7
CDR3 protein: CSARDPGGPRSEQYF
CDR3 DNA: TGCAGTGCTAGAGATCCGGGGGGACCCCGGTCCGAGCAGTACTTC

V gene: TRBV5-5
clone size: many
D gene: -
J gene: TRBJ2-1
CDR3 protein: CASSLVLAETYNEQFF
CDR3 DNA: TGTGCCAGCAGCTTGGTCCTAGCCGAAACCTACAATGAGCAGTTCTTC

V gene: TRBV5-1
clone size: few
D gene: -
J gene: TRBJ1-4
CDR3 protein: CASSLDQGSSGGKLFF
CDR3 DNA: TGCGCCAGCAGCTTGGATCAGGGATCTTCTGGGGGAAAACTGTTTTTT

V gene: TRBV7-9
clone size: many
D gene: TRBD1
J gene: TRBJ1-1
CDR3 protein: CASSLLGQLTEAFF
CDR3 DNA: TGTGCCAGCAGCTTGCTGGGACAGCTAACTGAAGCTTTCTTT

V gene: TRBV20-1
clone size: many
D gene: -
J gene: TRBJ1-3
CDR3 protein: CSATWSGGNTIYF
CDR3 DNA: TGCAGTGCCACTTGGAGTGGGGGAAACACCATATATTTT

V gene: TRBV7-9
clone size: few
D gene: -
J gene: TRBJ2-7
CDR3 protein: CASSLVGNEQYF
CDR3 DNA: TGTGCCAGCAGCTTAGTAGGTAACGAGCAGTACTTC

V gene: TRBV3-1
clone size: many
D gene: TRBD1
J gene: TRBJ2-1
CDR3 protein: CASSQGILDRVSF
CDR3 DNA: TGTGCCAGCAGCCAAGGGATATTGGACAGGGTGTCCTTC

V gene: TRBV29-1
clone size: many
D gene: -
J gene: TRBJ2-5
CDR3 protein: CSVGGYGETQYF
CDR3 DNA: TGCAGCGTAGGAGGGTATGGGGAGACCCAGTACTTC

V gene: TRBV14
clone size: -
D gene: TRBD2
J gene: TRBJ2-3
CDR3 protein: CASSIQRGGVMYF
CDR3 DNA: TGTGCCAGCAGTATACAGCGGGGGGGCGTCATGTATTTT

V gene: TRBV29-1
clone size: many
D gene: -
J gene: TRBJ1-4
CDR3 protein: CSVAPGRTPEKLFF
CDR3 DNA: TGCAGCGTCGCACCGGGACGGACCCCTGAAAAACTGTTTTTT

V gene: TRBV5-5
clone size: many
D gene: -
J gene: TRBJ1-6
CDR3 protein: CASSLRRTDHKSSYNSPLHF
CDR3 DNA: TGTGCCAGCAGCTTACGGAGGACAGATCATAAGAGCTCCTATAATTCACCCCTCCACTTT

V gene: TRBV5-1
clone size: -
D gene: -
J gene: TRBJ1-4
CDR3 protein: CASSWATGLNEKLFF
CDR3 DNA: TGCGCCAGCAGCTGGGCCACAGGGCTAAATGAAAAACTGTTTTTT

V gene: TRBV5-1
clone size: many
D gene: TRBD2
J gene: TRBJ2-3
CDR3 protein: CASVLAGGTDTQYF
CDR3 DNA: TGCGCCAGTGTCCTAGCGGGGGGAACAGATACGCAGTATTTT

V gene: TRBV15
clone size: many
D gene: TRBD1
J gene: TRBJ2-7
CDR3 protein: CATRGQDRGEQYF
CDR3 DNA: TGTGCCACCAGGGGACAGGATCGCGGCGAGCAGTACTTC

V gene: TRBV5-5
clone size: many
D gene: -
J gene: TRBJ2-2
CDR3 protein: CASTPTGGNTGELFF
CDR3 DNA: TGTGCCAGCACCCCTACCGGGGGTAACACCGGGGAGCTGTTTTTT

V gene: TRBV5-1
clone size: many
D gene: TRBD2
J gene: TRBJ2-7
CDR3 protein: CASSFNALAGGFEQYF
CDR3 DNA: TGCGCCAGCAGCTTCAATGCACTAGCGGGGGGATTCGAGCAGTACTTC

V gene: TRBV20-1
clone size: few
D gene: -
J gene: TRBJ1-2
CDR3 protein: CSALHNGYTF
CDR3 DNA: TGCAGTGCTCTACACAACGGCTACACCTTC

V gene: TRBV20-1
clone size: many
D gene: -
J gene: TRBJ2-7
CDR3 protein: CSARLGATYEQYF
CDR3 DNA: TGCAGTGCTAGGTTAGGGGCGACCTACGAGCAGTACTTC

V gene: TRBV6-5
clone size: few
D gene: TRBD2
J gene: TRBJ2-2
CDR3 protein: CASSYLGTSGGAPGELFF
CDR3 DNA: TGTGCCAGCAGTTACCTTGGGACTAGCGGGGGGGCACCCGGGGAGCTGTTTTTT

V gene: TRBV10-3
clone size: many
D gene: -
J gene: TRBJ2-7
CDR3 protein: CAISGSGKTSYEQYF
CDR3 DNA: TGTGCCATCAGTGGGTCAGGGAAAACCTCCTACGAGCAGTACTTC

V gene: TRBV20-1
clone size: many
D gene: TRBD2
J gene: TRBJ2-1
CDR3 protein: CSARDRLAGVYEQFF
CDR3 DNA: TGCAGTGCTAGAGATCGACTAGCGGGGGTCTATGAGCAGTTCTTC

V gene: TRBV7-9
clone size: many
D gene: -
J gene: TRBJ2-3
CDR3 protein: CASSLLRGGAGDTQYF
CDR3 DNA: TGTGCCAGCAGCCTATTACGTGGGGGGGCCGGAGATACGCAGTATTTT

V gene: TRBV5-1
clone size: many
D gene: -
J gene: TRBJ2-3
CDR3 protein: CASSLSAVSTDTQYF
CDR3 DNA: TGCGCCAGCAGCTTATCAGCGGTGAGCACAGATACGCAGTATTTT

V gene: TRBV5-4
clone size: many
D gene: TRBD1
J gene: TRBJ2-6
CDR3 protein: CASSGSWGQGVSGANVLTF
CDR3 DNA: TGTGCCAGCAGCGGAAGCTGGGGACAGGGTGTCTCTGGGGCCAACGTCCTGACTTTC

V gene: TRBV11-1
clone size: many
D gene: TRBD1
J gene: TRBJ1-1
CDR3 protein: CASSPGQGRAEAFF
CDR3 DNA: TGTGCCAGCAGCCCAGGACAGGGAAGAGCTGAAGCTTTCTTT

V gene: TRBV5-1
clone size: -
D gene: TRBD2
J gene: TRBJ2-1
CDR3 protein: CASSLGDAGAYNEQFF
CDR3 DNA: TGCGCCAGCAGCTTGGGGGATGCGGGGGCCTACAATGAGCAGTTCTTC

V gene: TRBV20-1
clone size: many
D gene: -
J gene: TRBJ2-5
CDR3 protein: CSARLGSGREETQYF
CDR3 DNA: TGCAGTGCTAGATTAGGGTCTGGCAGGGAAGAGACCCAGTACTTC

V gene: TRBV6-6
clone size: many
D gene: -
J gene: TRBJ1-4
CDR3 protein: CASSWTGEKLFF
CDR3 DNA: TGTGCCAGCAGCTGGACTGGTGAAAAACTGTTTTTT